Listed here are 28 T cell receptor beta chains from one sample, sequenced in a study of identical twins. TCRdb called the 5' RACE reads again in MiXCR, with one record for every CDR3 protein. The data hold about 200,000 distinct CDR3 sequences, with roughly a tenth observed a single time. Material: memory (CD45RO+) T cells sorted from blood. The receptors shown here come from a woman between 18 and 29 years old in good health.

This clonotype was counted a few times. CDR3 nucleotide sequence: TGTGCCAGCAGCACCGCCGATCGGTACAATGAGCAGTTCTTC. Residues: CASSTADRYNEQFF. The chain recombines TRBV7-2 with TRBJ2-1; D is uncertain. The CDR3 is made up of 14 amino acids. Germline lookup yields CDR1 SGHTA and CDR2 FQGNSA. Trimming stripped 5 bases from V and 4 bases from J, with 12 bases between.

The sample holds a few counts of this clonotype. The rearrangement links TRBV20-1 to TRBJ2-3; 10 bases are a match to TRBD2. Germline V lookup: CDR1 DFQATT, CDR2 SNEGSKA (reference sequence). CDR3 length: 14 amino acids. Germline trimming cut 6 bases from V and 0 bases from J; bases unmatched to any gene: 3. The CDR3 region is CSAPLAGSTDTQYF. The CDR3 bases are TGCAGTGCCCCACTAGCGGGGAGCACAGATACGCAGTATTTT.

The CDR3 loop reads CASGLTRHNTGELFF. The CDR3 nucleotides are TGTGCTAGTGGTTTGACCCGACATAACACCGGGGAGCTGTTTTTT. The chain combines TRBV12-5 with TRBJ2-2, with D uncertain. The germline gives CDR1 LGHNT, CDR2 FRNRAP. Trimming removed 2 bases at V and 2 bases at J, with 9 bases between. The CDR3 length is 15 residues.

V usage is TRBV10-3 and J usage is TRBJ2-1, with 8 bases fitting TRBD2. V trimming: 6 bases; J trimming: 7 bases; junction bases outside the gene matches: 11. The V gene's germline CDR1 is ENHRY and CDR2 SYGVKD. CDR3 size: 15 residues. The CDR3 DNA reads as TGTGCCATCAGACCCCCCGAGCGGGAGTGGAATGAGCAGTTCTTC. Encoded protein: CAIRPPEREWNEQFF.

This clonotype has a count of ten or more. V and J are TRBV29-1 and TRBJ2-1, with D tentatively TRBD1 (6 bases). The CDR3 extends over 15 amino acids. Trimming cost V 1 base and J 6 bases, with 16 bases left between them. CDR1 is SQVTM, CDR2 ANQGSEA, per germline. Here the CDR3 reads CSVEAVDRPTNEQFF. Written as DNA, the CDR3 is TGCAGCGTTGAAGCAGTAGACAGGCCGACCAATGAGCAGTTCTTC.

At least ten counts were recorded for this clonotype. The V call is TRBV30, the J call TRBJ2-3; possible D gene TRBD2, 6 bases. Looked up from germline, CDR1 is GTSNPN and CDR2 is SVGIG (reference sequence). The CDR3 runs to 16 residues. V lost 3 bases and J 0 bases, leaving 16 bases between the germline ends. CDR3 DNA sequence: TGTGCCTGGAGGAGCAGGGAGGTTCTCAGCACAGATACGCAGTATTTT. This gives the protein CAWRSREVLSTDTQYF.

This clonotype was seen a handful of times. DNA for the CDR3: TGTGCCAGCAGCCACCTAGCGGGAAGCACAGATACGCAGTATTTT. It is translated as CASSHLAGSTDTQYF. This chain joins TRBV12-3 or TRBV12-4 and TRBJ2-3, with 9 bases aligning to TRBD2. The CDR3 is made up of 15 amino acids. V dropped 6 bases and J dropped 0; count of bases not matched to a gene: 4.

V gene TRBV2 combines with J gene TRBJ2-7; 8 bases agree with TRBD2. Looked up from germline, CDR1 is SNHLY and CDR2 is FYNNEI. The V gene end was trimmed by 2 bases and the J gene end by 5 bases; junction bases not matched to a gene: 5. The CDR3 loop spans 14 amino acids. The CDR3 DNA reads TGTGCCAGCAGTGAAAGGCTAGCGGGTAACGAGCAGTACTTC. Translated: CASSERLAGNEQYF.

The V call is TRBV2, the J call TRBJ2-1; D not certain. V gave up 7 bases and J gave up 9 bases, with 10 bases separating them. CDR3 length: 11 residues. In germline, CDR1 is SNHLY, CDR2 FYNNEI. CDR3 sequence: CASIRFVEQFF. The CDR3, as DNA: TGTGCCAGCATCCGGTTTGTTGAGCAGTTCTTC. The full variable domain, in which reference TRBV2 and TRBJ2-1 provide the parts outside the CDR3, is EPEVTQTPSHQVTQMGQEVILRCVPISNHLYFYWYRQILGQKVEFLVSFYNNEISEKSEIFDDQFSVERPDGSNFTLKIRSTKLEDSAMYFCASIRFVEQFFGPGTRLTVL.

The CDR3, as DNA: TGTGCCAGCAACGACAGGGTAGGGTCACCCCTCCACTTT. Its protein is CASNDRVGSPLHF. This sequence joins TRBV12-3 or TRBV12-4 and TRBJ1-6; 7 nucleotides align to TRBD1. Unmatched junction bases numbered 7, after V lost 7 bases and J lost 10 bases. The CDR3 is 13 residues long.

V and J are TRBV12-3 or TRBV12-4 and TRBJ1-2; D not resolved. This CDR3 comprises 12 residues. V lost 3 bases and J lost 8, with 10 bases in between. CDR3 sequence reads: CASSFRTEGYTF. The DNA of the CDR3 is TGTGCCAGCAGTTTTAGGACCGAGGGCTACACCTTC.

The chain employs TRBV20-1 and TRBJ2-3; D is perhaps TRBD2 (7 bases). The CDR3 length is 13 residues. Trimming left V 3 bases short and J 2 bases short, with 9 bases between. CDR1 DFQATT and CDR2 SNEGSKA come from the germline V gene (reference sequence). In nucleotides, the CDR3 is TGCAGTGCTAGCCGGGGGGCCACAGATACGCAGTATTTT. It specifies CSASRGATDTQYF.

CDR3 sequence: CASSLSSATYEQYF. CDR3 nucleotide sequence: TGTGCCAGCAGCTTAAGTAGTGCAACCTACGAGCAGTACTTC. The gene calls are TRBV7-2 and TRBJ2-7; D remains unclear. The CDR3 sequence is 14 residues long. Germline V gene sequence: CDR1 SGHTA, CDR2 FQGNSA. Trimming removed 2 bases at V and 2 bases at J, with 10 bases between.

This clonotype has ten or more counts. CDR3 protein: CSARASSYNEQFF. CDR3 sequence (DNA): TGCAGTGCTAGGGCTAGCTCCTACAATGAGCAGTTCTTC. This rearrangement joins TRBV20-1 to TRBJ2-1; D ambiguous. Looked up from germline, CDR1 is DFQATT and CDR2 is SNEGSKA (reference sequence). V gave up 3 bases and J gave up 0 bases, with 6 bases separating them. This CDR3 has 13 amino acids.

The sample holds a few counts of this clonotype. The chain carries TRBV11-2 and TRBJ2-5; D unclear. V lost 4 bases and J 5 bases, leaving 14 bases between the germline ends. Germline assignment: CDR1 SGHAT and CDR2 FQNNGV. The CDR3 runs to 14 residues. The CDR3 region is CASSSQRASETQYF. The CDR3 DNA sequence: TGTGCCAGCAGCTCCCAGAGAGCGAGCGAGACCCAGTACTTC.

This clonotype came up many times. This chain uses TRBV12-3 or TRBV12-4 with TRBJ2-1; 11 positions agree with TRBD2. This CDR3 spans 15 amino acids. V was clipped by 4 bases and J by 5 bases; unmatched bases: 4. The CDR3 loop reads CASSSGLAVNNEQFF. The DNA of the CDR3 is TGTGCCAGCAGTTCGGGACTAGCGGTAAACAATGAGCAGTTCTTC.

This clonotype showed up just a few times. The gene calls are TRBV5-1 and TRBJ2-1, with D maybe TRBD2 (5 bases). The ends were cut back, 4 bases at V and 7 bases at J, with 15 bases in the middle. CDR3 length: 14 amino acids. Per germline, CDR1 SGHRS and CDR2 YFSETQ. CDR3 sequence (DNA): TGCGCCAGCAGCCAGTTGGGAGTCTTGAATGAGCAGTTCTTC. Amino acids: CASSQLGVLNEQFF. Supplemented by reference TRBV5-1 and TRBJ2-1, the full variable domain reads KAGVTQTPRYLIKTRGQQVTLSCSPISGHRSVSWYQQTPGQGLQFLFEYFSETQRNKGNFPGRFSGRQFSNSRSEMNVSTLELGDSALYLCASSQLGVLNEQFFGPGTRLTVL.

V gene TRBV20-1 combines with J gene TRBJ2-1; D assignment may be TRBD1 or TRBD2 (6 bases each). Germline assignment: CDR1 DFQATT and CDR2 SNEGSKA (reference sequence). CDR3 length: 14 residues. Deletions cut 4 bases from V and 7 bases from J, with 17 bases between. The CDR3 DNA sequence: TGCAGTGCTACAAGGACAGTGGCGGGGAATGAGCAGTTCTTC. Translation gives CSATRTVAGNEQFF.

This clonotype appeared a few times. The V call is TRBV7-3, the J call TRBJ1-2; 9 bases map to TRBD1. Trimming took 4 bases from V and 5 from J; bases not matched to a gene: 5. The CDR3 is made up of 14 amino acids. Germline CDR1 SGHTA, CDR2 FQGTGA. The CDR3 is CASSWDRDQYGYTF. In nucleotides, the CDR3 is TGTGCCAGCAGCTGGGACAGGGATCAGTATGGCTACACCTTC.

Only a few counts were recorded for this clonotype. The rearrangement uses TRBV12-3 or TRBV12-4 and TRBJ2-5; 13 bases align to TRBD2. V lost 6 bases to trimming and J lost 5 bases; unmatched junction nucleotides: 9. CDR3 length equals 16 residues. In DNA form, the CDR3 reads TGTGCCAGCAGGGAAGGACTAGCGGGGGATTGGGAGACCCAGTACTTC. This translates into CASREGLAGDWETQYF.

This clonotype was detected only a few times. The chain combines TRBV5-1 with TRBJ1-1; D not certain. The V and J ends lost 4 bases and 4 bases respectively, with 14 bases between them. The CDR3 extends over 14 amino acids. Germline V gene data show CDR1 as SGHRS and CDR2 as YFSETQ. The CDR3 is CASSQNQVATEAFF. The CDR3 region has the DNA TGCGCCAGCAGCCAGAATCAGGTGGCCACTGAAGCTTTCTTT.

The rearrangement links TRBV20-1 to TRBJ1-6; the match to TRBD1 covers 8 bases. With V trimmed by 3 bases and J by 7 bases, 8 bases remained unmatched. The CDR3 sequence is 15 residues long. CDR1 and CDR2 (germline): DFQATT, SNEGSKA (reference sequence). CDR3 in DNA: TGCAGTGCTAGGGGGACAGGACTCAAAAATTCACCCCTCCACTTT. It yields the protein CSARGTGLKNSPLHF.

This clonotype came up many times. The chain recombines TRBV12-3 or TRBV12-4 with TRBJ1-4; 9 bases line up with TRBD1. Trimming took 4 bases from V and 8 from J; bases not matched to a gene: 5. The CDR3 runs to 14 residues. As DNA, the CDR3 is TGTGCCAGCAGTTCACAGGGGGCTCGGGAAAAACTGTTTTTT. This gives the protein CASSSQGAREKLFF.

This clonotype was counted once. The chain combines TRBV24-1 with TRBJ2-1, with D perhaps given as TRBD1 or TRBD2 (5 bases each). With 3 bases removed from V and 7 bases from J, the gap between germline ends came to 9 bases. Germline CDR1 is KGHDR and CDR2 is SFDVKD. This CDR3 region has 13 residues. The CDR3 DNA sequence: TGTGCCACCAGTGATCCGGGACGAAATGAGCAGTTCTTC. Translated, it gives CATSDPGRNEQFF.

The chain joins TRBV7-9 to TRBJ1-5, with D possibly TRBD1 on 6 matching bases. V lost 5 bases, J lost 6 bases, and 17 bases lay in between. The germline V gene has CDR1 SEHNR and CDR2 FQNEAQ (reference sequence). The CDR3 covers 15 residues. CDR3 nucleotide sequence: TGTGCCAGCAGCCTAGGGGGGGCGCAAGGTCAGCCCCAGCATTTT. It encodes CASSLGGAQGQPQHF.

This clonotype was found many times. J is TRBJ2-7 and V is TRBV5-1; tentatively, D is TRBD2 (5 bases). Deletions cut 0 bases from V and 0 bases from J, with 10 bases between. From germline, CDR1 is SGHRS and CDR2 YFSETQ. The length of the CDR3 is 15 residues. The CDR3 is CASSLDLGVSYEQYF. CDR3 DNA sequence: TGCGCCAGCAGCTTGGACCTCGGGGTCTCCTACGAGCAGTACTTC.

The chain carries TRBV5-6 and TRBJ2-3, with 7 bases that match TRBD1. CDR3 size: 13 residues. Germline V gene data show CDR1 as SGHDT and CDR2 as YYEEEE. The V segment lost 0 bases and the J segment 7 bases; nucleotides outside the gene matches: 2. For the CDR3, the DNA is TGTGCCAGCAGCTTGGGGGACAGTAATACGCAGTATTTT. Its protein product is CASSLGDSNTQYF. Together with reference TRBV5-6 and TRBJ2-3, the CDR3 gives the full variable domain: DAGVTQSPTHLIKTRGQQVTLRCSPKSGHDTVSWYQQALGQGPQFIFQYYEEEERQRGNFPDRFSGHQFPNYSSELNVNALLLGDSALYLCASSLGDSNTQYFGPGTRLTVL.

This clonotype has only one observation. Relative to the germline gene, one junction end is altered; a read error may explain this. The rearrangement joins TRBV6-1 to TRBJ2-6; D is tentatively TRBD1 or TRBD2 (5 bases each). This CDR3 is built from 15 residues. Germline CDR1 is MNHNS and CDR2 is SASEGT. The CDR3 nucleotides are TGTGCCAGTATGAAGGGAGACTCTGGGGCCAACGTCCTGATTTTC. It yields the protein CASMKGDSGANVLIF.